A selection of T cell receptor beta chains follows, all from one sample in a study of vaccination and CD4 T cells after COVID-19. Each CDR3 protein is one row after TCRdb ran MiXCR on the PCR reads. The sample consists of 15,000 to 20,000 distinct CDR3 sequences, approximately 46% of them appearing once. Their specific antigens are unknown. Sequenced: CD4+ T cells from blood, cultured in vitro. The source of these receptors is a human donor who had recovered from COVID-19. CDR3s include the opening cysteine and the closing phenylalanine or tryptophan. D genes are given only for firm matches. Not every row has a clone size; where given, it reads once, few, many or a size class.

v_call: TRBV19; j_call: TRBJ1-5; d_call: .; clone_size: .; cdr3_nt: TGTGCCAGTAGTACTTACCGGGGGCCCCAGCATTTT; cdr3_aa: CASSTYRGPQHF
v_call: TRBV6-1; j_call: TRBJ1-6; d_call: .; clone_size: .; cdr3_nt: TGTGCCAGCAGTGAAGCGCGGGGGGCTTCCCGTAATTCACCCCTCCACTTT; cdr3_aa: CASSEARGASRNSPLHF
v_call: TRBV19; j_call: TRBJ1-1; d_call: .; clone_size: few; cdr3_nt: TGTGCCAGTAGTATAGGAAGGGCCCCTTACACTGAAGCTTTCTTT; cdr3_aa: CASSIGRAPYTEAFF
v_call: TRBV7-3; j_call: TRBJ1-1; d_call: .; clone_size: .; cdr3_nt: TGTGCCAGCAGCTCTGGGTTGGACACTGAAGCTTTCTTT; cdr3_aa: CASSSGLDTEAFF
v_call: TRBV7-2; j_call: TRBJ1-5; d_call: .; clone_size: .; cdr3_nt: TGTGCCAGCAGCTGGGTCCCTTATAGCAATCAGCCCCAGCATTTT; cdr3_aa: CASSWVPYSNQPQHF
v_call: TRBV20-1; j_call: TRBJ2-7; d_call: .; clone_size: .; cdr3_nt: TGCAGTGCCGCGACCGTAGGCGGCCAGTACTTC; cdr3_aa: CSAATVGGQYF
v_call: TRBV27; j_call: TRBJ2-7; d_call: .; clone_size: .; cdr3_nt: TGTGCCAGCAGGCCCAAGGCCACAGGTTTCCGCAACTACGAGCAGTACTTC; cdr3_aa: CASRPKATGFRNYEQYF
v_call: TRBV24-1; j_call: TRBJ2-3; d_call: TRBD2; clone_size: .; cdr3_nt: TGTGCCACCAGTGATCCTAGCGGCAAAGTGTCCCCAGATACGCAGTATTTT; cdr3_aa: CATSDPSGKVSPDTQYF
v_call: TRBV6-1; j_call: TRBJ1-1; d_call: .; clone_size: few; cdr3_nt: TGTGCCAGCATCAGGGTCGCGGGGAGGGGCACTGAAGCTTTCTTT; cdr3_aa: CASIRVAGRGTEAFF
v_call: TRBV2; j_call: TRBJ2-7; d_call: .; clone_size: .; cdr3_nt: TGTGCCAGCAAGCGGGGACAGTCCTACGAGCAGTACTTC; cdr3_aa: CASKRGQSYEQYF
v_call: TRBV7-2; j_call: TRBJ2-3; d_call: TRBD2; clone_size: .; cdr3_nt: TGTGCCAGCACCCGATCTAGCGGGGGGGCAGATACGCAGTATTTT; cdr3_aa: CASTRSSGGADTQYF
v_call: TRBV6-1; j_call: TRBJ1-1; d_call: .; clone_size: .; cdr3_nt: TGTGCCAGCACTGAGGCCCCCGGGGTAGGAACTGAAGCTTTCTTT; cdr3_aa: CASTEAPGVGTEAFF
v_call: TRBV7-9; j_call: TRBJ2-3; d_call: .; clone_size: few; cdr3_nt: TGTGCCAGCGGCTCGGGCGGATTCACAGATACGCAGTATTTT; cdr3_aa: CASGSGGFTDTQYF
v_call: TRBV20-1; j_call: TRBJ1-1; d_call: .; clone_size: few; cdr3_nt: TGCAGTGCCGGCGCAGGACAGAACACTGAAGCTTTCTTT; cdr3_aa: CSAGAGQNTEAFF
v_call: TRBV20-1; j_call: TRBJ1-2; d_call: TRBD1; clone_size: .; cdr3_nt: TGCAGTGCTAGGCCCGGGACCTTCAGGGGGGGCTACACCTTC; cdr3_aa: CSARPGTFRGGYTF
v_call: TRBV6-2/TRBV6-3; j_call: TRBJ2-7; d_call: TRBD1; clone_size: .; cdr3_nt: TGTGCCAGCAGGCGACAGGGGGATCGGGAGCAGTACTTC; cdr3_aa: CASRRQGDREQYF
v_call: TRBV6-1; j_call: TRBJ1-1; d_call: .; clone_size: .; cdr3_nt: TGTGCCAGCCAACTCAATTCTTTCGGGGCTTTCTTT; cdr3_aa: CASQLNSFGAFF
v_call: TRBV18; j_call: TRBJ2-7; d_call: .; clone_size: .; cdr3_nt: TGTGCCAGCTCACCCGGACTCGCTTCCTACGAGCAGTACTTC; cdr3_aa: CASSPGLASYEQYF
v_call: TRBV11-3; j_call: TRBJ2-2; d_call: TRBD2; clone_size: .; cdr3_nt: TGTGCCAGCTCGGGACTAGCGAAGACCGGGGAGCTGTTTTTT; cdr3_aa: CASSGLAKTGELFF
v_call: TRBV12-3/TRBV12-4; j_call: TRBJ1-5; d_call: .; clone_size: .; cdr3_nt: TGTGCCAGCAGTATCGCGGGCAGGAGCAATCAGCCCCAGCATTTT; cdr3_aa: CASSIAGRSNQPQHF
v_call: TRBV20-1; j_call: TRBJ2-5; d_call: TRBD2; clone_size: .; cdr3_nt: TGCAGTGCTAGCCCTTCCAGACTAGCGGGGCAAGAGACCCAGTACTTC; cdr3_aa: CSASPSRLAGQETQYF
v_call: TRBV6-1; j_call: TRBJ1-2; d_call: TRBD1; clone_size: .; cdr3_nt: TGTGCCAGCAGTGGGCAGACAGGGGGCATACCCGGCTACACCTTC; cdr3_aa: CASSGQTGGIPGYTF
v_call: TRBV6-1; j_call: TRBJ1-2; d_call: TRBD1; clone_size: .; cdr3_nt: TGTGCCAGCAGTCCCCGGGACAGGGGGCGCCACGGGGATGGCTACACCTTC; cdr3_aa: CASSPRDRGRHGDGYTF
v_call: TRBV12-3/TRBV12-4; j_call: TRBJ1-2; d_call: .; clone_size: .; cdr3_nt: TGTGCCAGCTCTAGCAAAGGACGGGGGGTAGATGGCTACACCTTC; cdr3_aa: CASSSKGRGVDGYTF
v_call: TRBV7-9; j_call: TRBJ1-1; d_call: TRBD1; clone_size: .; cdr3_nt: TGTGCCAGCAGCTCACCAACCTCAACAGGACAGGGGGCCCGAACTGGGTTCGAAGCTTTCTTT; cdr3_aa: CASSSPTSTGQGARTGFEAFF
v_call: TRBV6-1; j_call: TRBJ1-1; d_call: .; clone_size: .; cdr3_nt: TGTGCCAGCAGCCCCGCCAGGGGCCGTCCGAACACTGAAGCTTTCTTT; cdr3_aa: CASSPARGRPNTEAFF
v_call: TRBV6-1; j_call: TRBJ1-4; d_call: TRBD1; clone_size: .; cdr3_nt: TGTGCCAGCAGAGAGAGCCGGGACAGGGGTGAAAAACTGTTTTTT; cdr3_aa: CASRESRDRGEKLFF
v_call: TRBV2; j_call: TRBJ1-1; d_call: .; clone_size: .; cdr3_nt: TGTGCCAGCAGACAGATCACTGAAGCTTTCTTT; cdr3_aa: CASRQITEAFF
v_call: TRBV18; j_call: TRBJ2-3; d_call: .; clone_size: .; cdr3_nt: TGTGCCAGCTCACCAGACAGCACAGATACGCAGTATTTT; cdr3_aa: CASSPDSTDTQYF
v_call: TRBV6-1; j_call: TRBJ2-2; d_call: .; clone_size: few; cdr3_nt: TGTGCCAGCAGTCGTACAGGGCTAGCCGGGGAGCTGTTTTTT; cdr3_aa: CASSRTGLAGELFF